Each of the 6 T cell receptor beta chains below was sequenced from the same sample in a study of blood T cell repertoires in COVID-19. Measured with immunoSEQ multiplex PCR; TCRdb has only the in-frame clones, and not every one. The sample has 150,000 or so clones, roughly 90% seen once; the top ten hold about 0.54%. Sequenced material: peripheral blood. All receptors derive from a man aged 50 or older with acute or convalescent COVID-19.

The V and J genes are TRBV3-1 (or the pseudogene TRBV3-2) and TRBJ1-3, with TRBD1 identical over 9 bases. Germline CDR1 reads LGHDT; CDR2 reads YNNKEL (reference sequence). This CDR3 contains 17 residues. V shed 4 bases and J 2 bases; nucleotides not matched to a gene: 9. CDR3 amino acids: CASSLAPGTGTGNTIYF. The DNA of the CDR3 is TGTGCCAGCAGCCTCGCTCCCGGGACAGGGACTGGAAACACCATATATTTT.

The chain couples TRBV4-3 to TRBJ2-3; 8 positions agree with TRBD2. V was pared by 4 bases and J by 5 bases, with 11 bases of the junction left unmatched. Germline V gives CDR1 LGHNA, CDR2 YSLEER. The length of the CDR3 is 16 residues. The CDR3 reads CASSPAPAGAQDTQYF. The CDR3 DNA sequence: TGCGCCAGCAGCCCGGCTCCAGCGGGGGCGCAAGATACGCAGTATTTT.

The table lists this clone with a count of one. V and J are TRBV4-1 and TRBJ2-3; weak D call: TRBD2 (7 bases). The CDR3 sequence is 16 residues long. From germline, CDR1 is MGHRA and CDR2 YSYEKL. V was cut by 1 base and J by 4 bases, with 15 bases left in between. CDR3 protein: CASSQAGGGRADTQYF. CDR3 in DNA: TGCGCCAGCAGCCAAGCTGGGGGGGGCAGAGCAGATACGCAGTATTTT.

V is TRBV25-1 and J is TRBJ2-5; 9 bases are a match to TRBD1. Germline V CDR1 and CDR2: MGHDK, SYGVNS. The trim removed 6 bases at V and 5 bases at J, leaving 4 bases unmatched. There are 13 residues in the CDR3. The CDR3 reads CASRQGARETQYF. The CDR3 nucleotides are TGTGCCAGCAGACAGGGGGCGCGGGAGACCCAGTACTTC.

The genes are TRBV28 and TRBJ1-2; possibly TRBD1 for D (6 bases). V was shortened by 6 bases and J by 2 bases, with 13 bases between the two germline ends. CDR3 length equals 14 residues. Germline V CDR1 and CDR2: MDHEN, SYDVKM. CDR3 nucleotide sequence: TGTGCCAGCAGACCAGGCAGGGGCAACTATGGCTACACCTTC. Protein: CASRPGRGNYGYTF.

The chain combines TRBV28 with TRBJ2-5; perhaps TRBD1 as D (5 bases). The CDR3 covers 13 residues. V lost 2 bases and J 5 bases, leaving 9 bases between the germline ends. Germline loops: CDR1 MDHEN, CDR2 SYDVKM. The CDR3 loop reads CASSLMGPETQYF. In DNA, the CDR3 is TGTGCCAGCAGTTTAATGGGGCCGGAGACCCAGTACTTC.